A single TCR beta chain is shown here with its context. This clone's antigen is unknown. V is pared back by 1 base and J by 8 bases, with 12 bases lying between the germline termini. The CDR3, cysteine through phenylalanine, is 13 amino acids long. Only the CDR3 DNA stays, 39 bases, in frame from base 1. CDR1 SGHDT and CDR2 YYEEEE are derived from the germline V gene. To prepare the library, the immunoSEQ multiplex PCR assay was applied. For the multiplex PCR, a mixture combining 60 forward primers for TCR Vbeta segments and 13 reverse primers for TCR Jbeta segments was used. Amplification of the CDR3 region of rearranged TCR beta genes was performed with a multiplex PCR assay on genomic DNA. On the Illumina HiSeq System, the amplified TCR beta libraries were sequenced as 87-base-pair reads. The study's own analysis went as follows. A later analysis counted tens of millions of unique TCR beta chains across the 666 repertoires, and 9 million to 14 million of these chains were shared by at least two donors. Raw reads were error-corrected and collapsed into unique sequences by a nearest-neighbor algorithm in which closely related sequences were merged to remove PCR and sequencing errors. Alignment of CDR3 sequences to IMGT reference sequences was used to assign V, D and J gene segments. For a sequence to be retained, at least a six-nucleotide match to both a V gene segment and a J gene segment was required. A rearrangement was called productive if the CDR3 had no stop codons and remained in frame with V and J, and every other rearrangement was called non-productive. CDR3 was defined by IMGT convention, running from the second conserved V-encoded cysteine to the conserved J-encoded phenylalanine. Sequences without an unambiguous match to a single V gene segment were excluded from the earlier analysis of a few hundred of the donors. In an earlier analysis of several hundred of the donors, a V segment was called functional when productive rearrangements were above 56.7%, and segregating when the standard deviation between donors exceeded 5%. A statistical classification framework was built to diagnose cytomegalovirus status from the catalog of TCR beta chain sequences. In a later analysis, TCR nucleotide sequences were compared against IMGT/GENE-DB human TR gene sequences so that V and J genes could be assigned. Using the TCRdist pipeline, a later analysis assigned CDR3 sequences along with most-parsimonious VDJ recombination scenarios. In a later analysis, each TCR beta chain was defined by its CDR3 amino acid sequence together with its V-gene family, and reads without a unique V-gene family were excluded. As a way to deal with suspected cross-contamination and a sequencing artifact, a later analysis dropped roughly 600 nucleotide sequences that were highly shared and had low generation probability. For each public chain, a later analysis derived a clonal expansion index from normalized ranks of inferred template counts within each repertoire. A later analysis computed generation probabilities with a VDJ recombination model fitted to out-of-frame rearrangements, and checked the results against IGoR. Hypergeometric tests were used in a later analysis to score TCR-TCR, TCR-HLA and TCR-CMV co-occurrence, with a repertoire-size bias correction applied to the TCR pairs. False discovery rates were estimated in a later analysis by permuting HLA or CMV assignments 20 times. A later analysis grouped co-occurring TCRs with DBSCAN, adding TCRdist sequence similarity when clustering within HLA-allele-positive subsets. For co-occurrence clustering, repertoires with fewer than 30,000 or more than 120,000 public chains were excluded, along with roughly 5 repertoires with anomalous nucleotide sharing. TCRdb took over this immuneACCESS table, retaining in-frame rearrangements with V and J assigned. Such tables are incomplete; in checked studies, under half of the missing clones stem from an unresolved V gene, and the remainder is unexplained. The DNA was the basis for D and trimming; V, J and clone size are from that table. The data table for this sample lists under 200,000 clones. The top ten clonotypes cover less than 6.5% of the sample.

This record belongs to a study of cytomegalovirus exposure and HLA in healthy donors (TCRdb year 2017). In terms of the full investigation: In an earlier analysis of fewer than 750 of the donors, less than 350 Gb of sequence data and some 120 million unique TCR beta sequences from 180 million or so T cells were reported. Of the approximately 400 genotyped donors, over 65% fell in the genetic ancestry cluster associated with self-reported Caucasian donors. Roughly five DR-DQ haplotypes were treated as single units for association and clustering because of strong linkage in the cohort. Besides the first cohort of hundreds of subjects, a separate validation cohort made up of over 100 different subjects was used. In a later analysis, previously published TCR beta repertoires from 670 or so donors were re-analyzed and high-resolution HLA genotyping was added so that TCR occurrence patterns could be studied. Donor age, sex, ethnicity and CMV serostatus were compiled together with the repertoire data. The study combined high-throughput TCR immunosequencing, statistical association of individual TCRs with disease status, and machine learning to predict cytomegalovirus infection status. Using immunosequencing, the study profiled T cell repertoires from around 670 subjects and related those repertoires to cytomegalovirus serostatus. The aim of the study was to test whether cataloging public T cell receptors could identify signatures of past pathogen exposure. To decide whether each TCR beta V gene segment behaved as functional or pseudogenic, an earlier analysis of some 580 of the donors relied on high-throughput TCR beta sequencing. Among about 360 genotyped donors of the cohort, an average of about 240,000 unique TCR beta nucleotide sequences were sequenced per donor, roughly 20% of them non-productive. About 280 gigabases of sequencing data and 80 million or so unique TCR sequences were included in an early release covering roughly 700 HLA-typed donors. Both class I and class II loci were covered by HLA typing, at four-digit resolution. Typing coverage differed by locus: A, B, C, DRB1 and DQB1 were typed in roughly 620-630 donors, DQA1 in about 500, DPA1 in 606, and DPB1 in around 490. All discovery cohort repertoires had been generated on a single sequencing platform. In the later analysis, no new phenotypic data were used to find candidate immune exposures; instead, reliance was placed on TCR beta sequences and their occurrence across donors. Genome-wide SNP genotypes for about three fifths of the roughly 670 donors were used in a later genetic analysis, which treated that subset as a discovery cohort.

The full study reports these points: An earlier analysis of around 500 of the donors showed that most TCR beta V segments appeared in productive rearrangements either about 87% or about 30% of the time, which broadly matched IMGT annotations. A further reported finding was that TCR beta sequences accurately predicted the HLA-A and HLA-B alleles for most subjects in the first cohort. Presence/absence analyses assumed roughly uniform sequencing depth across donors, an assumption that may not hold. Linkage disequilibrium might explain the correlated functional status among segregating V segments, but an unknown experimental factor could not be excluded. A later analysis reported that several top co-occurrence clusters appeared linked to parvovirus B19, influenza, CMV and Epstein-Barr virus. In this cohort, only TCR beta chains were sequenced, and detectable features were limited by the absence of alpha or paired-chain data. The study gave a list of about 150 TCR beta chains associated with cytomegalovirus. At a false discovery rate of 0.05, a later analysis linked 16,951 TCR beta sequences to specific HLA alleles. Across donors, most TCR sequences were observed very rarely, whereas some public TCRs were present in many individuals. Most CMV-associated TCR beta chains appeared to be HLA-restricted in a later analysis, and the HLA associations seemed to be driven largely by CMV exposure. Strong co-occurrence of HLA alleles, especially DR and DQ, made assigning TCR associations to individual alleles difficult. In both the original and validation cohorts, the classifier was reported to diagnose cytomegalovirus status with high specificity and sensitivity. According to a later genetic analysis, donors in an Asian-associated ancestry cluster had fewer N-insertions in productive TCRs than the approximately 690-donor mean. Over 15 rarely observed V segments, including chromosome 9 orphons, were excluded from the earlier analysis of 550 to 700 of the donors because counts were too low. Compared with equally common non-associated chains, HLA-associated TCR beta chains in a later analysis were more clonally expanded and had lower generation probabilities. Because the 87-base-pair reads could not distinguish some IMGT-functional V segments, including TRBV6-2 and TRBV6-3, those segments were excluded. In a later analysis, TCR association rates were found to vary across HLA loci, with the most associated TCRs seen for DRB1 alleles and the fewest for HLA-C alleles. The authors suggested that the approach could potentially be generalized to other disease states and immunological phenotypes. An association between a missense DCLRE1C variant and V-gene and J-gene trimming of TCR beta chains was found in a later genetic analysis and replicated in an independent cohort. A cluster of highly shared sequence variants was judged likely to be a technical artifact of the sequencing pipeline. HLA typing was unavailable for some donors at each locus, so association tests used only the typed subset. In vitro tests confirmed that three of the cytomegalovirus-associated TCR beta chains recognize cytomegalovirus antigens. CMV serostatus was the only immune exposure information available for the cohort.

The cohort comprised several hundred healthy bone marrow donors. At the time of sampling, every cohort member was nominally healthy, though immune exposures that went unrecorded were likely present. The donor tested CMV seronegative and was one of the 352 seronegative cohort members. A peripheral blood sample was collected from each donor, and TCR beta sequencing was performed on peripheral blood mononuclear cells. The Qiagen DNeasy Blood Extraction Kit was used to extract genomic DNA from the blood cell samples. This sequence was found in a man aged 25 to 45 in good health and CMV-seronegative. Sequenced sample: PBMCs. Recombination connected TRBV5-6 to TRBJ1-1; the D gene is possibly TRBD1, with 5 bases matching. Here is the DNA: TGTGCCAGCAGCTTGTCTTCAGGGAACGAAGCTTTCTTT. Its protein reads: CASSLSSGNEAFF. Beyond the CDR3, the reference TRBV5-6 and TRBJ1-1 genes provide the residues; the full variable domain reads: DAGVTQSPTHLIKTRGQQVTLRCSPKSGHDTVSWYQQALGQGPQFIFQYYEEEERQRGNFPDRFSGHQFPNYSSELNVNALLLGDSALYLCASSLSSGNEAFFGQGTRLTVV.